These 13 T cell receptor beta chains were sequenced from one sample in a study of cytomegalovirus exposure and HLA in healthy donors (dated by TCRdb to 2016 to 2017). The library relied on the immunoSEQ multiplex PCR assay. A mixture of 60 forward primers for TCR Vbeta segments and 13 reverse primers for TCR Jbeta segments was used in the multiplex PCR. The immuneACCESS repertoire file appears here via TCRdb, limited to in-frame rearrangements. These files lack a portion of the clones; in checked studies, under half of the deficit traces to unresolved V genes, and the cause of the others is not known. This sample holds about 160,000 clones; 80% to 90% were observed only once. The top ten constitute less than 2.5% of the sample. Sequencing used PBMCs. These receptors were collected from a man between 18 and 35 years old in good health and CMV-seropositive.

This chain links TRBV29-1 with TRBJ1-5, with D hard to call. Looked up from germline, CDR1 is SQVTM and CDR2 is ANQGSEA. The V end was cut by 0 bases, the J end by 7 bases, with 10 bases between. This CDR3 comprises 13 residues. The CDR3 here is CSVEEGGGQPQHF. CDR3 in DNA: TGCAGCGTTGAAGAGGGAGGAGGGCAGCCCCAGCATTTT.

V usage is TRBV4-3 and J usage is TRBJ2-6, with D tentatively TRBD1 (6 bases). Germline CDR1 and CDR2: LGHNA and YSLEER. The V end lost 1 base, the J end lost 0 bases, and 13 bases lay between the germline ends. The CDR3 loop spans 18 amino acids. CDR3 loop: CASSQGSGQLSGANVLTF. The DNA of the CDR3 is TGCGCCAGCAGCCAAGGATCAGGACAGCTCTCTGGGGCCAACGTCCTGACTTTC.

CDR3 coding DNA: TGTGCCAGCAGCTTGGGACAGGGGGTTGGAAACACCATATATTTT. Protein: CASSLGQGVGNTIYF. The chain links TRBV5-4 to TRBJ1-3; 9 nucleotides align to TRBD1. Trimming cost V 0 bases and J 3 bases; bases outside gene matches: 1. In germline, CDR1 is SGHNT, CDR2 YYREEE (reference sequence). The CDR3 is 15 residues long.

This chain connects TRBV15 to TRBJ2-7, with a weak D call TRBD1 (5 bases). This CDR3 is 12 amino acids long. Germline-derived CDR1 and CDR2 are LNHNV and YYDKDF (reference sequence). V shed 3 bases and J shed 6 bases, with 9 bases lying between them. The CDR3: CATSSMGREQYF. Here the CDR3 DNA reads TGTGCCACCAGCAGTATGGGGCGCGAGCAGTACTTC.

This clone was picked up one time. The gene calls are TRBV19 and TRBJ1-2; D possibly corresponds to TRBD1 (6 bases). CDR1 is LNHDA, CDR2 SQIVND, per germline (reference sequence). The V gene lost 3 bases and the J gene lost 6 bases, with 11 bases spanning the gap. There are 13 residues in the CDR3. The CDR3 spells CASSITGYDGYTF. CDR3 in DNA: TGTGCCAGTAGTATCACAGGGTACGATGGCTACACCTTC.

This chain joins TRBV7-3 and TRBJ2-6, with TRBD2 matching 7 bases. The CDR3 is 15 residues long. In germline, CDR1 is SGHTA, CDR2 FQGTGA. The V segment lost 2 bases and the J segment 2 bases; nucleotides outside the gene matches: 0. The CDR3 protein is CASSLRGAGANVLTF. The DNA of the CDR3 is TGTGCCAGCAGCTTACGGGGGGCTGGGGCCAACGTCCTGACTTTC.

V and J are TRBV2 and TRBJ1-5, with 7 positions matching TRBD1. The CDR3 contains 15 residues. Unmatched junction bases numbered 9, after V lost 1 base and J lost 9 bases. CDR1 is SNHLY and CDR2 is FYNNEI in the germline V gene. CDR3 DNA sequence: TGTGCCAGCAGTGAAGTGGTAACAGGGGTAGGGCCCCAGCATTTT. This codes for CASSEVVTGVGPQHF.

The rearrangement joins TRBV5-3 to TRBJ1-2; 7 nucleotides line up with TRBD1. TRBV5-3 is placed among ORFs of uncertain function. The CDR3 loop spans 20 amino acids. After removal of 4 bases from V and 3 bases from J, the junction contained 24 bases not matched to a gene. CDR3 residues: CARSRDPGPPRQGPHYGYTF. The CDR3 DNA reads TGTGCCAGAAGCCGAGACCCCGGTCCGCCGCGACAGGGACCCCACTATGGCTACACCTTC.

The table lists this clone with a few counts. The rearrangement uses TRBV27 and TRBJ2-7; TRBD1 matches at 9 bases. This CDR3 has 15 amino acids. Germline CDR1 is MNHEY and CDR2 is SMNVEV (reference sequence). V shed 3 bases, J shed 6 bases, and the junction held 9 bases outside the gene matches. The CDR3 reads CASSFTGTGYLEQYF. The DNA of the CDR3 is TGTGCCAGCAGTTTCACCGGGACAGGGTACCTCGAGCAGTACTTC.

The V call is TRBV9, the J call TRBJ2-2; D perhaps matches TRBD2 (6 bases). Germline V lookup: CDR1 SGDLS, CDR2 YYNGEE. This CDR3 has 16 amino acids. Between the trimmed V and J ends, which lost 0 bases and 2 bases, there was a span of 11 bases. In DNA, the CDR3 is TGTGCCAGCAGCGTAGAGGGGACTTCCAACACCGGGGAGCTGTTTTTT. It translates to CASSVEGTSNTGELFF.

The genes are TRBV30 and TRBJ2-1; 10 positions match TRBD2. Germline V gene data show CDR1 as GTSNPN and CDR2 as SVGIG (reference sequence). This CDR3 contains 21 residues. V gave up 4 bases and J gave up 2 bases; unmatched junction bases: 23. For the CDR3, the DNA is TGTGCCTGGACTCCACCCCGGCTTAAAGCGGGGGGGGAGTCGGCCTACAATGAGCAGTTCTTC. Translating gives CAWTPPRLKAGGESAYNEQFF.

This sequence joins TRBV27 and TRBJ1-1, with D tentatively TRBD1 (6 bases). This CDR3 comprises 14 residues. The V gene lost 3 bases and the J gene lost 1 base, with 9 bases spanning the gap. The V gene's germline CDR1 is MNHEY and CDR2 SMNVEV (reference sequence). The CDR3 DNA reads TGTGCCAGCAGTTTGGACAGAGAGAACACTGAAGCTTTCTTT. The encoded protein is CASSLDRENTEAFF.

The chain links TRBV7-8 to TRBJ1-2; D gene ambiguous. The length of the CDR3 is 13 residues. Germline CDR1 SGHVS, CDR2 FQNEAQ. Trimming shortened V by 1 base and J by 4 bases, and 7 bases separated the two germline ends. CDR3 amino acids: CASSLGSGYGYTF. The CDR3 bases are TGTGCCAGCAGCTTAGGAAGCGGCTATGGCTACACCTTC.